This T cell receptor beta chain is from a study of T and B cells in COVID-19 patients. Trimming removed 1 base at V and 5 bases at J, with 6 bases between. The CDR3 runs to 13 residues. Germline V gene data show CDR1 as LGHNA and CDR2 as YNFKEQ. TRB was amplified from about 250-500 ng of blood genomic DNA. Multiplex PCR with BIOMED2 TRB-A/B primer pools amplified TRB rearrangements. TCRdb re-called the multiplex PCR reads through MiXCR, storing one row per CDR3 protein. The sample has several thousand distinct CDR3 sequences; about a third are singletons. The source material was blood. V usage is TRBV4-2 and J usage is TRBJ1-5; no reliable D call. The sequence derives from a human donor who had recovered from COVID-19. This CDR3 reads CASSQGQDQPQHF. The CDR3 nucleotides read TGTGCCAGCAGCCAAGGGCAGGATCAGCCCCAGCATTTT.